This T cell receptor beta chain was profiled in a study of shared clonotypes between healthy human individuals. Whole-study results and caveats: Rarefaction curves obtained for sorted subsets showed sequencing incomplete despite large depth.

At the deep level, the assay was run. As handled by the study authors: Filtering differed since immunoSEQ provided only junctions, with no quality scores. Clones were read by immunoSEQ multiplex PCR, and TCRdb kept only the in-frame ones, dropping some. V and J calls and clone size are given by that table; D and trimming were obtained from the DNA. The sample lists 2 million to 2.5 million clones; approximately 94% were seen once. CD45RO-negative CD8 cells positively selected for CCR7 made up the naive population, which excluded terminally differentiated effector memory CD45RA+ cells. Participating donors were healthy, HIV-negative adults free of recent acute infections or vaccinations. This clone showed up just once. Its antigen is as yet unknown. Within the sample, other DNA sequences also encode this same CDR3. The germline V gene encodes CDR1 MNHEY and CDR2 SMNVEV (reference sequence). The ends lost 6 bases at V and 0 bases at J; junction bases unmatched: 1. CDR3 length equals 14 residues.

The chain uses TRBV27 and TRBJ2-1; 8 bases fit TRBD1. The clonotype originates from a man aged 18 to 30 in good health. The sequencing input was naive CD8+ T cells sorted from blood. CDR3 in amino acids: CASRGQVSYNEQFF. In DNA form, the CDR3 reads TGTGCCAGCAGGGGACAGGTCTCCTACAATGAGCAGTTCTTC.